Here is one TCR beta chain with its context. Its antigen is not known. These data belong to a study of blood T cells in healthy people across ages. Notes on the study in general: In older individuals, TCR beta diversity per million T cells was lower, falling roughly linearly with age.

The use of a sample-barcoded 5' primer and a J-beta primer mix characterized a second PCR of roughly 6 to 11 cycles. Each cDNA molecule was tagged by a template-switch adaptor with 12 random nucleotides. MiXCR, applied by TCRdb to the 5' RACE reads, yields one record per CDR3 protein. This table has around 1,100,000 distinct CDR3 sequences, more than 30% appearing once. This CDR3 region has 15 residues. V was trimmed by 0 bases and J by 2 bases, leaving 10 bases between them. Germline CDR1 reads MNHNS; CDR2 reads SASEGT. Every sample yielded at least 7 million isolated PBMCs. Sequences were obtained from blood. The V call is TRBV6-1, the J call TRBJ2-5, with unresolved D. This TCR came from a man aged 18 to 30 in good health. DNA for the CDR3: TGTGCCAGCAGTGAAGCGCTGGACGGACAAGAGACCCAGTACTTC. Its translation is CASSEALDGQETQYF.